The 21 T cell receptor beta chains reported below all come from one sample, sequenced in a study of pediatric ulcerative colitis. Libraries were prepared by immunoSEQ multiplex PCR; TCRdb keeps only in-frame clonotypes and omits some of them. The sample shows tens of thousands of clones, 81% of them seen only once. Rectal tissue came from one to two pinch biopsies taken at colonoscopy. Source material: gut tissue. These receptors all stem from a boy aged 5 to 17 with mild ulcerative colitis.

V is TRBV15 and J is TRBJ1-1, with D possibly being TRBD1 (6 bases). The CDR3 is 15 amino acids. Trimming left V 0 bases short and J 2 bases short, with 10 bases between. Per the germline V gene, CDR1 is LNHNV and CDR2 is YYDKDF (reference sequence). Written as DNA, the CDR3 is TGTGCCACCAGCAGAGACCCGACAGGTAACACTGAAGCTTTCTTT. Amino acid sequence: CATSRDPTGNTEAFF.

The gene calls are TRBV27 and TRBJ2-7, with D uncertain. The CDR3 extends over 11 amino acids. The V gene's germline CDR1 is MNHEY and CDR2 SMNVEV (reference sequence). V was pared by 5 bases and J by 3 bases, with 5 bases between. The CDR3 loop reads CASSALYEQYF. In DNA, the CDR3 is TGTGCCAGCAGTGCCCTCTACGAGCAGTACTTC.

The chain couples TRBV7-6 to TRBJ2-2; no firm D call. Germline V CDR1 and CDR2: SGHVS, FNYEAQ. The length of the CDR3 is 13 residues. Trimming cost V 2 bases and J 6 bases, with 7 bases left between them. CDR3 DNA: TGTGCCAGCAGCTTACTAGGGTCCGGGGAGCTGTTTTTT. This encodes CASSLLGSGELFF.

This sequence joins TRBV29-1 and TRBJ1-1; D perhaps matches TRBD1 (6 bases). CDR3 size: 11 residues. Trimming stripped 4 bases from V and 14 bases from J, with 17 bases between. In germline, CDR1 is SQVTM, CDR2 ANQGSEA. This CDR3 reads CSVAPPSGAFF. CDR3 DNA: TGCAGCGTTGCGCCCCCTTCAGGGGCCTTCTTT.

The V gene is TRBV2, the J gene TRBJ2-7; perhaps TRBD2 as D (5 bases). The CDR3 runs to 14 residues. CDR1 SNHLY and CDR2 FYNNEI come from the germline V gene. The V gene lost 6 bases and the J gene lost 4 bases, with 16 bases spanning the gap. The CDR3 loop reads CASRPRGYPYEQYF. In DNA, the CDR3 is TGTGCCAGCAGGCCCCGGGGTTATCCTTACGAGCAGTACTTC.

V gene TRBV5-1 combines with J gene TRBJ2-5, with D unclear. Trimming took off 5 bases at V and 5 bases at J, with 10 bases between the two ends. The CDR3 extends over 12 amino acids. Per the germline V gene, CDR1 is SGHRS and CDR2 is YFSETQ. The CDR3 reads CASSIKPETQYF. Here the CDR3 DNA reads TGCGCCAGCAGTATAAAACCTGAGACCCAGTACTTC.

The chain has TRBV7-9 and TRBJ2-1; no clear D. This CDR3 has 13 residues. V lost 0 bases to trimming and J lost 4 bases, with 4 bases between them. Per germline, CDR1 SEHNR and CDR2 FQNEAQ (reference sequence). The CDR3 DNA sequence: TGTGCCAGCAGCTTAGCGAGGTACAATGAGCAGTTCTTC. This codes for CASSLARYNEQFF.

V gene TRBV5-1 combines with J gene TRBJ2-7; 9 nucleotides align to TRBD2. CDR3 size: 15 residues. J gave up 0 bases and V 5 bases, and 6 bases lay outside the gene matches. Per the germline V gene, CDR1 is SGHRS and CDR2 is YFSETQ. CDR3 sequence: CASSSAGGSSYEQYF. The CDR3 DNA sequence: TGCGCCAGCAGTTCAGCGGGGGGTAGCTCCTACGAGCAGTACTTC.

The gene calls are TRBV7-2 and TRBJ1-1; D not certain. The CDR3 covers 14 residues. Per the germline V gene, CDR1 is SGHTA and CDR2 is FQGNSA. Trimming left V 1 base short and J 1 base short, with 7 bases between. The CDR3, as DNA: TGTGCCAGCAGCTTAGTACCGGGGAACACTGAAGCTTTCTTT. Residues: CASSLVPGNTEAFF.

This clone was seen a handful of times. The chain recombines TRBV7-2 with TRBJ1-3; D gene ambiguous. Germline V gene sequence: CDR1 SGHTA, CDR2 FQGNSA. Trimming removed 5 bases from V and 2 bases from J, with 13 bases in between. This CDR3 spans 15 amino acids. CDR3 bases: TGTGCCAGCAGCCCCGGGGTGGCCGCTGGAAACACCATATATTTT. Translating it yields CASSPGVAAGNTIYF.

The DNA for the CDR3 is TGCAGCGTTGCGGCCGGGACATACTACGAGCAGTACTTC. Protein: CSVAAGTYYEQYF. This chain connects TRBV29-1 to TRBJ2-7, with a weak D call TRBD1 (6 bases). The germline V gene has CDR1 SQVTM and CDR2 ANQGSEA. The CDR3 spans 13 residues. Trimming stripped 4 bases from V and 3 bases from J, with 13 bases between.

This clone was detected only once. The CDR3 sequence: CASSLSSGNYEQYF. The DNA of the CDR3 is TGTGCCAGCAGCTTGAGTAGCGGGAACTACGAGCAGTACTTC. The chain carries TRBV5-6 and TRBJ2-7; 8 bases fit TRBD2. V shed 1 base, J shed 3 bases, and the junction held 3 bases outside the gene matches. Germline V lookup: CDR1 SGHDT, CDR2 YYEEEE. CDR3 size: 14 residues.

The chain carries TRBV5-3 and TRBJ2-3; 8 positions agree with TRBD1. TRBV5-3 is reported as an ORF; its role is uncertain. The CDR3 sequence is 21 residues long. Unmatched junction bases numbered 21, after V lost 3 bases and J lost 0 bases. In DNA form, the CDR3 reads TGTGCCAGAAGCTATATTAAAGGCCTCTGTACAGGGGGATCTAGCACAGATACGCAGTATTTT. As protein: CARSYIKGLCTGGSSTDTQYF.

The DNA of the CDR3 is TGCGCCAGCAGCCAAGTTGCCGGGGAGAACACTGAAGCTTTCTTT. It is translated as CASSQVAGENTEAFF. The chain uses TRBV4-1 and TRBJ1-1, with D unclear. The CDR3 spans 15 residues. V was clipped by 1 base and J by 1 base, with 10 bases between them. Germline-derived CDR1 and CDR2 are MGHRA and YSYEKL.

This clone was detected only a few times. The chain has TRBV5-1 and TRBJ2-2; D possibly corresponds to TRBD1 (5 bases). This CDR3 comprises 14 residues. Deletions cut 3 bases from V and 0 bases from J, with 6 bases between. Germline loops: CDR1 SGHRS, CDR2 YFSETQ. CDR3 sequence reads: CASSSTANTGELFF. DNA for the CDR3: TGCGCCAGCAGCTCGACAGCGAACACCGGGGAGCTGTTTTTT.

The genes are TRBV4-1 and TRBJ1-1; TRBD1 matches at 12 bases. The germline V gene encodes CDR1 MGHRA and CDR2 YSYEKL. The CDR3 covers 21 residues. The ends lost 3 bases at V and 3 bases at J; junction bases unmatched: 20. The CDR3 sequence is CASSQRISHIGGTGGHTEAFF. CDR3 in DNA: TGCGCCAGCAGCCAGCGCATATCCCATATCGGAGGGACAGGGGGCCACACTGAAGCTTTCTTT.

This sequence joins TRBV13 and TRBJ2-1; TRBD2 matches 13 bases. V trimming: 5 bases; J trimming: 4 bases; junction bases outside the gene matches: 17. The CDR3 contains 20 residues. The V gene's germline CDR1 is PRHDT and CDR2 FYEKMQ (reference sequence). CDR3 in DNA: TGTGCCAGCAGCCCATTCCTCCCCTTGACTAGCGGGGGGCCTTACAATGAGCAGTTCTTC. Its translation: CASSPFLPLTSGGPYNEQFF.

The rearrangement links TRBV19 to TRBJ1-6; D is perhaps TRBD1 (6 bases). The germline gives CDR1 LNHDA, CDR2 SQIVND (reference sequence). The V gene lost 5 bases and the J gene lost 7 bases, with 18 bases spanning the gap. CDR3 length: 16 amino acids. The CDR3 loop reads CASSVHGTPQNSPLHF. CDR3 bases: TGTGCCAGTAGTGTCCACGGGACACCTCAAAATTCACCCCTCCACTTT.

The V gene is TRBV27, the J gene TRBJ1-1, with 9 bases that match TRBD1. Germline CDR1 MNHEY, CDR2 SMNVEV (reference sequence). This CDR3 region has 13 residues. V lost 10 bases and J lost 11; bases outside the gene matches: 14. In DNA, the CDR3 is TGTGCCACCGCTAGACAGGGGGTGGCATGGGCTTTCTTT. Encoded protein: CATARQGVAWAFF.

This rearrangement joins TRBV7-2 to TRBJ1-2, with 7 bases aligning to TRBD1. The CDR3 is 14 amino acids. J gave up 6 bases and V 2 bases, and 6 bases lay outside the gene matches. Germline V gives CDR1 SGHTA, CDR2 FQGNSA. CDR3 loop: CASSLRTGRDGYTF. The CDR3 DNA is TGTGCCAGCAGCTTAAGGACAGGCCGGGATGGCTACACCTTC. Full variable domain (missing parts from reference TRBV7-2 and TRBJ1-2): GAGVSQSPSNKVTEKGKDVELRCDPISGHTALYWYRQSLGQGLEFLIYFQGNSAPDKSGLPSDRFSAERTGGSVSTLTIQRTQQEDSAVYLCASSLRTGRDGYTFGSGTRLTVV.

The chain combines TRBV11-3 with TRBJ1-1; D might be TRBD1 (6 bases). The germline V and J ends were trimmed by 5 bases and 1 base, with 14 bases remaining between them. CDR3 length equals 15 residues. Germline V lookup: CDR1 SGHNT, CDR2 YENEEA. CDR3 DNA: TGTGCCAGCAGCGGGCGGGACATCGAGAACACTGAAGCTTTCTTT. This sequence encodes CASSGRDIENTEAFF. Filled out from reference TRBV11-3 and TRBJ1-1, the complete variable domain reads EAGVVQSPRYKIIEKKQPVAFWCNPISGHNTLYWYLQNLGQGPELLIRYENEEAVDDSQLPKDRFSAERLKGVDSTLKIQPAELGDSAVYLCASSGRDIENTEAFFGQGTRLTVV.